The T cell receptor (beta chain) described here comes from a study of T cells in Graves' hyperthyroidism and ophthalmopathy. Study outcomes and limitations: Among clonotypes expanded in thyroid above 0.001, most were also found in blood. The model made its ophthalmopathy prediction, and onset followed a median around 6.5 months later.

Amplification targeted TCR beta CDR3 regions from RNA transcripts. Researchers ran a first-round RT-PCR on the TCR CDR3 using the HTBI primer set. TCRdb fed the multiplex PCR reads into MiXCR, producing one record per CDR3 protein. This table holds 550,000 to 650,000 distinct CDR3 sequences, roughly 15% found once. If no ophthalmopathy progression occurred within 18 months, Graves' hyperthyroidism was stable. Cells are PBMCs isolated from about 10 ml of fresh blood. This clonotype came up many times. Its target is unknown. The germline V gene has CDR1 MNHEY and CDR2 SVGEGT. J lost 6 bases, V lost 7 bases, and 16 bases had no gene match. This CDR3 is built from 17 residues.

The receptor's source is a woman aged 40 to 50 with Graves' hyperthyroidism. Sequencing used blood. The chain employs TRBV6-2 or TRBV6-3 and TRBJ1-5; 9 nucleotides agree with TRBD1. CDR3 nucleotides: TGTGCCAGCATCTCATCCCCGGGACAGGGAGGAAGTCAGCCCCAGCATTTT. Protein sequence: CASISSPGQGGSQPQHF.